This TCR beta chain was recorded in a study of blood T cell repertoires in COVID-19. Original methodology: It was from reference gene primer amplification that nucleated cell counts were estimated. Sequenced by immunoSEQ multiplex PCR; TCRdb stores in-frame clones only, minus some. V and J calls and clone size are those listed in that table; D and trimming were worked out from the DNA. The repertoire has fewer than 95,000 clones, around 90% of them found once; the top ten carry under 0.8%. The CDR3 length is 17 residues. In germline, CDR1 is SGHTA, CDR2 FQGTGA. Trimming removed 5 bases at V and 2 bases at J, with 16 bases between.

The sequencing input was peripheral blood. The receptor was isolated from a woman of 80 years or more with acute or convalescent COVID-19. The chain has TRBV7-3 and TRBJ2-6; TRBD1 might be the D (6 bases). Here the CDR3 DNA reads TGTGCCAGCAGCCCACAGGGTTTGCTTCCTGGGGCCAACGTCCTGACTTTC. This sequence encodes CASSPQGLLPGANVLTF.